This section outlines one T cell receptor (beta chain) sequence together with its context. Method: immunoSEQ multiplex PCR; TCRdb's copy keeps in-frame clones and lacks some. The sample contains 1,500 to 2,000 clones, more than 30% of which appear only once. The V gene lost 7 bases and the J gene lost 4 bases, with 20 bases spanning the gap. This CDR3 is built from 15 residues. Per germline, CDR1 SGHRS and CDR2 YFSETQ. The source of the sample is a study of PD-L1 blockade in urothelial cancer. The specimen comprised tumor tissue, sampled before atezolizumab (anti-PD-L1) treatment. The clonotype comes from a man aged 60 to 69 with urothelial cancer. The chain has TRBV5-1 and TRBJ1-2; D gene ambiguous. CDR3: CASPKAVRKTYGYTF. As DNA, the CDR3 is TGCGCCAGCCCAAAGGCGGTTCGAAAGACCTATGGCTACACCTTC.